The 5 T cell receptor beta chains listed next were all sequenced from one sample in a study of blood T cell repertoires in COVID-19 (TCRdb year 2020). Library preparation was by the immunoSEQ multiplex PCR assay. TCRdb took over this immuneACCESS table, retaining in-frame rearrangements with V and J assigned. Such tables are incomplete; in checked studies, under half of the missing clones stem from an unresolved V gene, and the remainder is unexplained. The sample table lists 150,000 to 200,000 clones, approximately 95% of them with a count of one. The biggest ten clones account for 2% of the sample. Sequenced material: peripheral blood. The receptors here all came from a woman aged 55-69 years with COVID-19, enrolled during active disease.

This chain joins TRBV4-2 and TRBJ2-5; D is possibly TRBD1 (6 bases). The V gene's germline CDR1 is LGHNA and CDR2 YNFKEQ. The CDR3 runs 14 residues. V dropped 3 bases and J dropped 5 bases, with 13 bases sitting between them. CDR3 amino acids: CASSHNRVSETQYF. The DNA for the CDR3 is TGTGCCAGCAGCCATAACAGGGTTTCGGAGACCCAGTACTTC.

The gene calls are TRBV7-2 and TRBJ2-5; 8 bases align to TRBD2. Germline trimming cut 4 bases from V and 4 bases from J; bases unmatched to any gene: 5. The CDR3 is 14 residues long. CDR1 is SGHTA, CDR2 FQGNSA, per germline. The CDR3 DNA sequence: TGTGCCAGCAGCTCCGGGGGGGGGCTAGAGACCCAGTACTTC. Translation gives CASSSGGGLETQYF.

The chain links TRBV7-2 to TRBJ2-7, with 9 bases identical to TRBD1. The ends lost 1 base at V and 3 bases at J; junction bases unmatched: 4. Germline CDR1 is SGHTA and CDR2 is FQGNSA. This CDR3 region has 15 residues. The CDR3 here is CASSLDGTGFYEQYF. The CDR3 DNA reads as TGTGCCAGCAGCTTAGACGGGACAGGGTTCTACGAGCAGTACTTC.

This clone was detected only once. The chain carries TRBV6-5 and TRBJ2-7; possibly TRBD1 for D (6 bases). The V and J ends lost 7 bases and 2 bases respectively, with 15 bases between them. Per germline, CDR1 MNHEY and CDR2 SVGAGI. The CDR3 length is 14 residues. The CDR3, as DNA: TGTGCCAGCAAACCCTTCGGGGACACCTACGAGCAGTACTTC. This codes for CASKPFGDTYEQYF.

This chain connects TRBV7-2 to TRBJ1-2; D not certain. Germline-derived CDR1 and CDR2 are SGHTA and FQGNSA. CDR3 length: 13 residues. The germline V and J ends were trimmed by 1 base and 8 bases, with 11 bases remaining between them. CDR3 sequence reads: CASSLGEAAGYTF. CDR3 in DNA: TGTGCCAGCAGCTTAGGGGAGGCGGCAGGCTACACCTTC. The complete variable domain, with remaining parts taken from reference TRBV7-2 and TRBJ1-2, reads GAGVSQSPSNKVTEKGKDVELRCDPISGHTALYWYRQSLGQGLEFLIYFQGNSAPDKSGLPSDRFSAERTGGSVSTLTIQRTQQEDSAVYLCASSLGEAAGYTFGSGTRLTVV.